This TCR beta chain was recovered during a study of blood T cell repertoires in COVID-19. Using immunoSEQ multiplex PCR, the repertoire was profiled, and TCRdb retains in-frame clones only, with some absent. Among around 140,000 clones listed, 60% to 85% were seen once. The source is a man between 50 and 59 years old with acute or convalescent COVID-19. The sample was peripheral blood.

The chain's CDR3 is CASSEWTGTSTDTQYF. In nucleotides, the CDR3 is TGTGCCAGCAGTGAGTGGACTGGTACAAGCACAGATACGCAGTATTTT. The chain has TRBV2 and TRBJ2-3, with D perhaps matching TRBD2 (5 bases). CDR3 size: 16 residues. V lost 3 bases, J lost 0 bases, and 13 bases lay in between. Germline values: CDR1 SNHLY, CDR2 FYNNEI. The variable domain in full, with the rest retrieved from reference TRBV2 and TRBJ2-3, is EPEVTQTPSHQVTQMGQEVILRCVPISNHLYFYWYRQILGQKVEFLVSFYNNEISEKSEIFDDQFSVERPDGSNFTLKIRSTKLEDSAMYFCASSEWTGTSTDTQYFGPGTRLTVL.